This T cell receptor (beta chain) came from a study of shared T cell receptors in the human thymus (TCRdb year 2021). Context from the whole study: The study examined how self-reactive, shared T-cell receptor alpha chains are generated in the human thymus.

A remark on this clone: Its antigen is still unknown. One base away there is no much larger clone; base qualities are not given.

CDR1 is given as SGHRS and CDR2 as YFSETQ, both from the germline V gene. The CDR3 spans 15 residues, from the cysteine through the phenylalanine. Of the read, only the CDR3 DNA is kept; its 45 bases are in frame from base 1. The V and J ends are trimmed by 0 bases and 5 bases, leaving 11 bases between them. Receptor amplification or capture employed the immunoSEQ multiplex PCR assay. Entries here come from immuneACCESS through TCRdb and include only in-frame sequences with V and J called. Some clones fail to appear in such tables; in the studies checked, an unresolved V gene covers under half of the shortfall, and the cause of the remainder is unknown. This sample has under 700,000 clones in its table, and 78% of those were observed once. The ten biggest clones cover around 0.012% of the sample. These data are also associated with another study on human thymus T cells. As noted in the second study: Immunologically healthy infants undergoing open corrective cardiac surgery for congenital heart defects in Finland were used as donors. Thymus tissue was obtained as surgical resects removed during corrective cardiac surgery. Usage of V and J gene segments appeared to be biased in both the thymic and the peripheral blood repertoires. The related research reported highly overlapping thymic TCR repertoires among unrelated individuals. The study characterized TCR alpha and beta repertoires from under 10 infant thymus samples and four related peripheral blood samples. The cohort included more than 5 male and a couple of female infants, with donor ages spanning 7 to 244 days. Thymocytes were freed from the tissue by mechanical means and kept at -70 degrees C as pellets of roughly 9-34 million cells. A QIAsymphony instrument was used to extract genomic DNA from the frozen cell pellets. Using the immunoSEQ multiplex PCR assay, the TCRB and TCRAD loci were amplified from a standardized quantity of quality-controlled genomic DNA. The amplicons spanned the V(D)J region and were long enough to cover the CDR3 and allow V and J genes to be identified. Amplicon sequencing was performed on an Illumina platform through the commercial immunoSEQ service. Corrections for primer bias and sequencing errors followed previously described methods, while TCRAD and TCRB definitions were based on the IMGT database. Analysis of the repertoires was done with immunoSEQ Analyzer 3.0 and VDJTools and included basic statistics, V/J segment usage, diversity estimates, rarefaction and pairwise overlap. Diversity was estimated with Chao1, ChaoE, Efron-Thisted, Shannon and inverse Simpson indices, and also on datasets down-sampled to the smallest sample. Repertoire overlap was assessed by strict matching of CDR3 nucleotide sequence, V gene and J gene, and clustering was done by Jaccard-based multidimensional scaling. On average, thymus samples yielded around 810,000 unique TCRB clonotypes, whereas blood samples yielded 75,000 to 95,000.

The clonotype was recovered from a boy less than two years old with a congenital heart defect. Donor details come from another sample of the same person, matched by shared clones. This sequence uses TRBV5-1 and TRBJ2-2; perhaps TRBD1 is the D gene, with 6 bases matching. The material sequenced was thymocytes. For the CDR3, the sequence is CASSLVTRGTGELFF. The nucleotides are TGCGCCAGCAGCTTGGTTACTAGGGGGACCGGGGAGCTGTTTTTT. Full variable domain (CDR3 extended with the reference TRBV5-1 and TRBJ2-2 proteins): KAGVTQTPRYLIKTRGQQVTLSCSPISGHRSVSWYQQTPGQGLQFLFEYFSETQRNKGNFPGRFSGRQFSNSRSEMNVSTLELGDSALYLCASSLVTRGTGELFFGEGSRLTVL.